This T cell receptor beta chain is drawn from a study of shared clonotypes between healthy human individuals. The material for each subset, its genomic DNA, was split evenly across several immunoSEQ plates. Sequenced by immunoSEQ multiplex PCR; TCRdb stores in-frame clones only, minus some. Counted here are 2 million to 3 million clones, over 85% occurring once; the ten biggest clones make up 0.36%. Overall study findings and caveats: Shared clonotypes across all four donors exceeded non-shared ones in generation probability. Generally, naive subsets came out with larger estimated richness than memory subsets.

Donors, without exception, were Caucasian adults residing in Nashville, Tennessee. This CDR3 is built from 12 residues. In germline, CDR1 is SGHNT, CDR2 YENEEA. Trimming cost V 8 bases and J 5 bases; bases outside gene matches: 2. On this clone: Antigen unknown.

Sequenced sample: naive CD4+ T cells from PBMCs. The subset is: CD45RA+ positively selected. This receptor was obtained from a man aged 18 to 29 in good health. Some clones in this sample may be carry-over from other donors' samples. The V gene is TRBV11-3, the J gene TRBJ2-7; 11 bases align to TRBD1. The CDR3 protein is CASGGQGDEQYF. For the CDR3, the DNA is TGTGCCAGCGGGGGACAGGGGGACGAGCAGTACTTC.